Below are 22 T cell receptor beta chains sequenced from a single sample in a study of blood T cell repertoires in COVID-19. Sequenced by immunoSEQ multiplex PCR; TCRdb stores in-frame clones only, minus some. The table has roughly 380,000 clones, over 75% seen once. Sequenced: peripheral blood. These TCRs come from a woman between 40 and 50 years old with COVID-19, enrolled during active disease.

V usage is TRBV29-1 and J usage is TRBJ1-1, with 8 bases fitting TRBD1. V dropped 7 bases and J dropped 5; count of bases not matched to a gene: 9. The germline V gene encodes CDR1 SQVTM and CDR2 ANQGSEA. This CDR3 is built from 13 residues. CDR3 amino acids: CSAYRGGGTEAFF. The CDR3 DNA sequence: TGCAGCGCGTACAGGGGGGGAGGTACTGAAGCTTTCTTT.

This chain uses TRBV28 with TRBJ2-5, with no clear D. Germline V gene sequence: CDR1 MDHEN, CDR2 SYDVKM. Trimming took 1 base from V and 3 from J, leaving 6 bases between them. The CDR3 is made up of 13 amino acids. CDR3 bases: TGTGCCAGCAGTTTATTGTCAAAAGAGACCCAGTACTTC. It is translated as CASSLLSKETQYF.

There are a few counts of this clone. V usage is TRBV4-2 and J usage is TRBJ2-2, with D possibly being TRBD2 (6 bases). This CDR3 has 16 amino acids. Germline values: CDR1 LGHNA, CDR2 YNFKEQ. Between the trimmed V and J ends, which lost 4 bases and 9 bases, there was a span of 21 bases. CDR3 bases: TGTGCCAGCAGCCGGGGGGAACAGAGTCCTACCAGGGAGCTGTTTTTT. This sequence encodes CASSRGEQSPTRELFF.

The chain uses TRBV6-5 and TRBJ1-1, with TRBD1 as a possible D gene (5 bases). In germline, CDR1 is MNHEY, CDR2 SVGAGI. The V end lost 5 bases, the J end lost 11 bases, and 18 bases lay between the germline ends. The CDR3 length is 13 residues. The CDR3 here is CASSKREGPKAFF. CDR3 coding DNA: TGTGCCAGCAGTAAGAGGGAGGGGCCGAAGGCTTTCTTT.

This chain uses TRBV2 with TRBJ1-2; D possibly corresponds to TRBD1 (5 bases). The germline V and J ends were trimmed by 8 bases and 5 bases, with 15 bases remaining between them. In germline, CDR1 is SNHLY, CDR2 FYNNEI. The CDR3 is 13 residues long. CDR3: CASRGGGPYGYTF. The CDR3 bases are TGTGCCAGCCGGGGGGGAGGACCGTATGGCTACACCTTC.

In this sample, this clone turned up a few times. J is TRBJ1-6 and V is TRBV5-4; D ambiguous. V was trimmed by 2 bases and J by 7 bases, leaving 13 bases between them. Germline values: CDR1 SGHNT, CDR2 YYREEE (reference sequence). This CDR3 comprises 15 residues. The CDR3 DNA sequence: TGTGCCAGCAGCTTTAAGGCAGGAGGAAATTCACCCCTCCACTTT. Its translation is CASSFKAGGNSPLHF.

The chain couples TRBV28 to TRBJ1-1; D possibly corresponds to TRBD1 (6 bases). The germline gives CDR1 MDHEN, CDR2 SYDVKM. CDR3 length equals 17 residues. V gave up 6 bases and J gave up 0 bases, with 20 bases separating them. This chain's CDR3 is CASRTWDTGTVNTEAFF. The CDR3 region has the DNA TGTGCCAGCAGGACTTGGGACACGGGGACGGTGAACACTGAAGCTTTCTTT. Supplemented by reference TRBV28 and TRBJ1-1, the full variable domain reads DVKVTQSSRYLVKRTGEKVFLECVQDMDHENMFWYRQDPGLGLRLIYFSYDVKMKEKGDIPEGYSVSREKKERFSLILESASTNQTSMYLCASRTWDTGTVNTEAFFGQGTRLTVV.

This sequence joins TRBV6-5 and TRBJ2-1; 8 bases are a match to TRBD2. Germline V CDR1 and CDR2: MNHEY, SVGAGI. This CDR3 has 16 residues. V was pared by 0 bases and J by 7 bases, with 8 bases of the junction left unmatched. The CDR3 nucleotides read TGTGCCAGCAGTTACTCCGCGGGGGGAGTAGTTAATGAGCAGTTCTTC. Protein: CASSYSAGGVVNEQFF.

CDR3 amino acids: CASRPNGGNTIYF. The DNA for the CDR3 is TGTGCCAGTAGACCGAACGGGGGAAACACCATATATTTT. This chain connects TRBV19 to TRBJ1-3; D gene uncertain. Trimming took 6 bases from V and 4 from J, leaving 10 bases between them. Germline V CDR1 and CDR2: LNHDA, SQIVND (reference sequence). This CDR3 spans 13 amino acids.

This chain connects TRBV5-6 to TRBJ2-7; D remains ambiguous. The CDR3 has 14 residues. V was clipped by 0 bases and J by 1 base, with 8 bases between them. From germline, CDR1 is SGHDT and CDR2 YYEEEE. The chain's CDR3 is CASSLVTVSYEQYF. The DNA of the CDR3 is TGTGCCAGCAGCTTGGTTACAGTTTCCTACGAGCAGTACTTC. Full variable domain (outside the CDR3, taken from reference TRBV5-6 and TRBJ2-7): DAGVTQSPTHLIKTRGQQVTLRCSPKSGHDTVSWYQQALGQGPQFIFQYYEEEERQRGNFPDRFSGHQFPNYSSELNVNALLLGDSALYLCASSLVTVSYEQYFGPGTRLTVT.

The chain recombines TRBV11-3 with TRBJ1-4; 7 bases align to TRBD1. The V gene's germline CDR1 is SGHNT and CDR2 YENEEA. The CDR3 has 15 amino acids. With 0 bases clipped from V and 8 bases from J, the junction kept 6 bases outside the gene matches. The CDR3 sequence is CASSLDRGTDEKLFF. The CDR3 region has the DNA TGTGCCAGCAGCTTAGATAGGGGGACAGACGAAAAACTGTTTTTT.

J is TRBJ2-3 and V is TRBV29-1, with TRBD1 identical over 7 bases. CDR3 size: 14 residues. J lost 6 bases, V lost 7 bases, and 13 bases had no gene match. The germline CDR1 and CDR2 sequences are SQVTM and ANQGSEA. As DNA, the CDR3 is TGCAGCGACTCCTCCGGGACAGCCGCCGATACGCAGTATTTT. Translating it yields CSDSSGTAADTQYF.

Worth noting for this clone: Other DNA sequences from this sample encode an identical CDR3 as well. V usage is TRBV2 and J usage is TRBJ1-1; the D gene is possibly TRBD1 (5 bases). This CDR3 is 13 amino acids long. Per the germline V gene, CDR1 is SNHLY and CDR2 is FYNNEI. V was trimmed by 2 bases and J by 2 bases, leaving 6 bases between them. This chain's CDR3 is CASSEQGNTEAFF. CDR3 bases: TGTGCCAGCAGTGAACAGGGAAACACTGAAGCTTTCTTT.

CDR3 region: CASSYPHGTGAMGPQHF. In nucleotides, the CDR3 is TGTGCCAGCAGTTACCCGCACGGGACAGGGGCTATGGGGCCCCAGCATTTT. V gene TRBV6-2 or TRBV6-3 combines with J gene TRBJ1-5, with TRBD1 matching 10 bases. V was pared by 2 bases and J by 9 bases, with 13 bases of the junction left unmatched. This CDR3 has 17 residues. Germline CDR1 MNHEY, CDR2 SVGEGT.

CDR3 amino acids: CSVYPDRGPGYTF. For the CDR3, the DNA is TGCAGCGTCTATCCGGACAGGGGGCCTGGCTACACCTTC. The V call is TRBV29-1, the J call TRBJ1-2; 11 nucleotides line up with TRBD1. V gave up 6 bases and J gave up 7 bases; unmatched junction bases: 7. This CDR3 is built from 13 residues. CDR1 and CDR2 from the germline V gene are SQVTM and ANQGSEA.

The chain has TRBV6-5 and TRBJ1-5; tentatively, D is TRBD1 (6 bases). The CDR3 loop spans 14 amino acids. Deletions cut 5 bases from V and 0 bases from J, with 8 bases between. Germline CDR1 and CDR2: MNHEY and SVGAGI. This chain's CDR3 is CASSPTGSNQPQHF. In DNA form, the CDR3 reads TGTGCCAGCAGTCCGACAGGTAGCAATCAGCCCCAGCATTTT.

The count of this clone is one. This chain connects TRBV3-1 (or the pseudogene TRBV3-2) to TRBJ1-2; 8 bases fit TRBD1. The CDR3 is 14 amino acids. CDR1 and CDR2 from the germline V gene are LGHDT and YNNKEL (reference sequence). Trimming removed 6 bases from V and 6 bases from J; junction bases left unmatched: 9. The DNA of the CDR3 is TGTGCCAGCAGTCCTCCGCAGGGGGCACATGGCTACACCTTC. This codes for CASSPPQGAHGYTF.

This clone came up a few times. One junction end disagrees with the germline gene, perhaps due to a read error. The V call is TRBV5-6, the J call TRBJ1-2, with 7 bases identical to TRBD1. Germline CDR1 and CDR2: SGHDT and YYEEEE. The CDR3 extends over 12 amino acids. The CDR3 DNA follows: TGTGCCAGCAGCGGGGGACAGTGGATCTATGCCTTC. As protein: CASSGGQWIYAF.

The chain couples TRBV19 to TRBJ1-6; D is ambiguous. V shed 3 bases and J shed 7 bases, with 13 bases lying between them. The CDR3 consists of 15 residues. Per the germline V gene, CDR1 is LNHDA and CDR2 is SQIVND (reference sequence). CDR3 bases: TGTGCCAGTAGTATTTTAACGGGGAACAATTCACCCCTCCACTTT. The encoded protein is CASSILTGNNSPLHF.

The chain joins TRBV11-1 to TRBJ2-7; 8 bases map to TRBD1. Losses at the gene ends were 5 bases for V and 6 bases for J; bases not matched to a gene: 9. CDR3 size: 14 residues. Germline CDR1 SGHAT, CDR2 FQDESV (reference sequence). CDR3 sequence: CASSIWTGSGEQYF. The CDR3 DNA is TGTGCCAGCAGCATATGGACAGGGTCTGGCGAGCAGTACTTC.

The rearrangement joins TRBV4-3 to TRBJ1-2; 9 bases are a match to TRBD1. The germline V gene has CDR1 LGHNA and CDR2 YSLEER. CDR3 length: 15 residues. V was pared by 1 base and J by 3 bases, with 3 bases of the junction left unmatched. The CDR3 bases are TGCGCCAGCAGCCAAGTAGGACAGGGGTACTATGGCTACACCTTC. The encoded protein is CASSQVGQGYYGYTF.

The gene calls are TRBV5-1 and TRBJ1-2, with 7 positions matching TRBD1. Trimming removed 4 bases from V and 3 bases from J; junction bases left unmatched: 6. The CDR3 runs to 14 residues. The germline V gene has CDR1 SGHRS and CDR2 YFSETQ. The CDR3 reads CASSGQGGDYGYTF. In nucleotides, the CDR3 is TGCGCCAGCAGCGGTCAGGGGGGCGACTATGGCTACACCTTC.